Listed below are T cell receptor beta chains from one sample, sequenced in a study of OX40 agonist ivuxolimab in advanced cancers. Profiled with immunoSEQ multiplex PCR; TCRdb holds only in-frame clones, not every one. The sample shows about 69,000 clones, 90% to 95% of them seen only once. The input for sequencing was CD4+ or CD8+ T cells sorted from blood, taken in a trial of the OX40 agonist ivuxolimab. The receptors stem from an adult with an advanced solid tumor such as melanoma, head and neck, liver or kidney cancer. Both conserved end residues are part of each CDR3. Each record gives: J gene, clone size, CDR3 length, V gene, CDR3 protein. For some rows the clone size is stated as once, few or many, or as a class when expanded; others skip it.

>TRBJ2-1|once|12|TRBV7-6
CASSPGLDEQFF
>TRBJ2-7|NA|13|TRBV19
CASSNRGNYEQYF
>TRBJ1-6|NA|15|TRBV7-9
CASSGGQGHDSPLHF
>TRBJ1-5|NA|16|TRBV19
CASSSRDRGINQPQHF
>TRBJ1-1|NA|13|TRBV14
CASSLGSRTEAFF
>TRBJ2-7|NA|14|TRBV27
CASSLSTGAYEQYF
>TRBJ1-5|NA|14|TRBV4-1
CASSQDQGAQPQHF
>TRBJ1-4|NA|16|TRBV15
CATSRDQGVRGEKLFF
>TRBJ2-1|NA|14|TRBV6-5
CASSYGGPDNEQFF
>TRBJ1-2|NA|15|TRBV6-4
CASNPRWGQLYGYTF
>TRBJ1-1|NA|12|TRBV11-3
CASSLAGTEAFF
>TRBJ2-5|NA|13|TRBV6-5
CASSYDMGETQYF
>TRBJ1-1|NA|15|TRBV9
CASSVVPRAGTEAFF
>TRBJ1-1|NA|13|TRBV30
CAWSEGLDTEAFF
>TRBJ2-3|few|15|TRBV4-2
CASSPDFLSTDTQYF
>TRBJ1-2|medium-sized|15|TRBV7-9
CASSLYQGPNYGYTF
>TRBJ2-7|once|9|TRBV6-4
CASTGGPPF
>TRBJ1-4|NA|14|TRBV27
CASRHIDRGEKLFF
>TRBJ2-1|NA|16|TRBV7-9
CASSLGYGQGGNEQFF
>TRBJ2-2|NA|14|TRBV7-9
CASSSLTGPGELFF
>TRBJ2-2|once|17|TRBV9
CASSVLLAGGPAGELFF
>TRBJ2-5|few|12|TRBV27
CASRDHQETQYF
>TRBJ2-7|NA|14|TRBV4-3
CASSQGVQGYEQYF
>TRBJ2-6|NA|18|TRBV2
CASSPTVDWRSGANVLTF
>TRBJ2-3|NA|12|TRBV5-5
CASSLTTDTQYF
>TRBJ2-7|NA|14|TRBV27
CASSLGLNSYEQYF
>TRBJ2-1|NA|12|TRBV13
CASSPNPNEQFF
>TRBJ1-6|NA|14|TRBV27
CASSPGQGESPLHF
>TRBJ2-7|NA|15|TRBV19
CASSPSPSGTYEQYF
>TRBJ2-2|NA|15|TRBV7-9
CASSPGQGASGELFF
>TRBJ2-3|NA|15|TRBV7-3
CASSLGTTDADTQYF
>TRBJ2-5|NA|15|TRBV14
CASSQVSGIQETQYF
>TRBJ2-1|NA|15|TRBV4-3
CASSLSRESVHEQFF
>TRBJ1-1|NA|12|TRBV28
CATWDTRTEAFF
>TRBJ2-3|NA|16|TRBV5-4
CASSPGPSESTDTQYF
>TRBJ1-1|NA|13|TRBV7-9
CASSLPMNTEAFF
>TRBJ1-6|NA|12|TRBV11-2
CASSLGGSPLHF
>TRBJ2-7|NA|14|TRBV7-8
CASSRDFFAYEQYF
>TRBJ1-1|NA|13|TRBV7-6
CASSLGQTTEAFF
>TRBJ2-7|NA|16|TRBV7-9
CASSLEEGQPSYEQYF
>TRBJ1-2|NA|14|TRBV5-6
CASTLDRYNYGYTF
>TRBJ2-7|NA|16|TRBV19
CASSIGWTERSYEQYF
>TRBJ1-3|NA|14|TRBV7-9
CASSPTGVGNTIYF
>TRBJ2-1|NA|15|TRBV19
CASMVGGNSYNEQFF
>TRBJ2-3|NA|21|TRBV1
CTSSHQVRLAGGEDSTDTQYF
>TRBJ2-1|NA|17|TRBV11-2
CASSSLAGGPLGNEQFF
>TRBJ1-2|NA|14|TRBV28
CASSYRGQTMGYTF
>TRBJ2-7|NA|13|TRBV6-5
CASGTGTAYEQYF
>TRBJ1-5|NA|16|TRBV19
CASSIGTRVGNQPQHF
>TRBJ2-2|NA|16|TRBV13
CASSLGLAANTGELFF